The following is a T cell receptor (beta chain) sequence with its context. Antigen: not known. These data come from a study of CD8+CD57+ T cells in acquired aplastic anemia. Study summary: In CD4+ cells, healthy donors produced an average of around 10 million reads.

CDR3 and TCR beta VDJ profiling relied on genomic DNA as the template. MiXCR was run by TCRdb on the reads, yielding one entry per CDR3 protein. The sample contains roughly 180,000 distinct CDR3 sequences, just over 45% of which appear only once. The study, taken as a whole, reports: Overlapping CD8+ CDR3 repertoires of patients and controls contained roughly 27 shared sequences. Controls and patients did not differ significantly in CD8+ Simpson's diversity.

This TCR came from a human donor in good health. The sample consisted of sorted CD4+, CD8+, or CD8+CD57+ T cells (not recorded which) from PBMCs.

The CDR3 sequence is CATSDFTDTQYF. DNA of the CDR3: TGTGCCACCAGTGATTTCACAGATACGCAGTATTTT. The rearrangement joins TRBV24-1 to TRBJ2-3; D remains ambiguous. The CDR3 totals 12 residues. Germline CDR1 KGHDR, CDR2 SFDVKD. V was trimmed by 1 base and J by 2 bases, leaving 0 bases between them.